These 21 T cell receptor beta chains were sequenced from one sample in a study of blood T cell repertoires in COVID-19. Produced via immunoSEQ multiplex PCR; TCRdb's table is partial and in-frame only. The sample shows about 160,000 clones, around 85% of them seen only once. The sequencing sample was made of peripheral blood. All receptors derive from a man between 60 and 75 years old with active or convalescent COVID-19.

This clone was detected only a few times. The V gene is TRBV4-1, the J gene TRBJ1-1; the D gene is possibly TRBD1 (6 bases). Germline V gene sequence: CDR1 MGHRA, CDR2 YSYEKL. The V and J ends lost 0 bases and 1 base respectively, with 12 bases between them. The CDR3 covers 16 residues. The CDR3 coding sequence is TGCGCCAGCAGCCAAGATTGGGGGGGCTGGAACACTGAAGCTTTCTTT. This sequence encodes CASSQDWGGWNTEAFF.

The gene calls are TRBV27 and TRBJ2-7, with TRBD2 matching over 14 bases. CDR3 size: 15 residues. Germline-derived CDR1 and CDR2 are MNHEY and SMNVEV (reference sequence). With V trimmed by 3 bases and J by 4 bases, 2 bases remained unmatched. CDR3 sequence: CASSLRTSGGYEQYF. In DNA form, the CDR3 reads TGTGCCAGCAGTTTGAGGACTAGCGGGGGGTACGAGCAGTACTTC.

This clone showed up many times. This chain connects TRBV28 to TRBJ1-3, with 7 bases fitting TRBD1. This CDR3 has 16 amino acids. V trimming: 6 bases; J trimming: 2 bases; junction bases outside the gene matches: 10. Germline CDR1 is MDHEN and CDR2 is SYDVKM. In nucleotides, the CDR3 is TGTGCCAGCAGGTCCCACACAGGGGCGGCTGGAAACACCATATATTTT. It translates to CASRSHTGAAGNTIYF.

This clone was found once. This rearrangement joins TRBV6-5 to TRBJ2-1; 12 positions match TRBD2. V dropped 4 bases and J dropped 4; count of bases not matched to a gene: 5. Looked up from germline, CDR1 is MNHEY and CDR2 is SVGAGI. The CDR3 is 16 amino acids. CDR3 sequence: CASSSRTSGVYNEQFF. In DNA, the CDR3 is TGTGCCAGCAGTTCTCGGACTAGCGGGGTTTACAATGAGCAGTTCTTC.

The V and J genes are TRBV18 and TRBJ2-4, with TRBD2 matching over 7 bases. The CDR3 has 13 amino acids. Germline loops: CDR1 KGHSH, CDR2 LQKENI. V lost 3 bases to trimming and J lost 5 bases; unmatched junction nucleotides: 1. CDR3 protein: CASSPGRENIQYF. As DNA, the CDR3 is TGTGCCAGCTCACCTGGGAGGGAAAACATTCAGTACTTC.

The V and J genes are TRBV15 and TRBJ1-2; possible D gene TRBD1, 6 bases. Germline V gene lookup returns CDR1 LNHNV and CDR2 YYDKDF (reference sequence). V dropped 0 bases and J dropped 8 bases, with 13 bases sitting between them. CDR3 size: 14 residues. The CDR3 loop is CATSREVGALGYTF. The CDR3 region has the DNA TGTGCCACCAGCAGAGAAGTGGGGGCCTTGGGCTACACCTTC. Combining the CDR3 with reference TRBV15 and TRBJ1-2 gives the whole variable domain DAMVIQNPRYQVTQFGKPVTLSCSQTLNHNVMYWYQQKSSQAPKLLFHYYDKDFNNEADTPDNFQSRRPNTSFCFLDIRSPGLGDTAMYLCATSREVGALGYTFGSGTRLTVV.

The CDR3 nucleotides read TGTGCCAGCAGCTTAGCCGGGTCAGATACGCAGTATTTT. It encodes CASSLAGSDTQYF. This chain links TRBV7-9 with TRBJ2-3; D is unclear. The CDR3 has 13 amino acids. Between the trimmed V and J ends, which lost 0 bases and 4 bases, there was a span of 5 bases. Germline V gene data show CDR1 as SEHNR and CDR2 as FQNEAQ (reference sequence).

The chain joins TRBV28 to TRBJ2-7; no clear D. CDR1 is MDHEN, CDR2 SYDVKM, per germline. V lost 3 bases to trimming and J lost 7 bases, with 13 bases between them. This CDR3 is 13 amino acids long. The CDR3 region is CASSFPTLPEQYF. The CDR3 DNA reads TGTGCCAGCAGTTTCCCTACCCTCCCGGAGCAGTACTTC.

The CDR3 sequence is CASSISVSNTGELFF. The CDR3 coding sequence is TGTGCCAGCAGCATTAGCGTTTCGAACACCGGGGAGCTGTTTTTT. This chain links TRBV11-3 with TRBJ2-2, with TRBD2 as a possible D gene (5 bases). CDR3 length equals 15 residues. Trimming cost V 5 bases and J 0 bases, with 10 bases left between them. The V gene's germline CDR1 is SGHNT and CDR2 YENEEA.

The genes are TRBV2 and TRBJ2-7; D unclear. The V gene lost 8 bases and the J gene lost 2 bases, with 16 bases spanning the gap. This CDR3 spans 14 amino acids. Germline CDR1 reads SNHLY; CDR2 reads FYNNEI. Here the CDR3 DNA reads TGTGCCAGCGGAGCTCTCGGTATTGCCTACGAGCAGTACTTC. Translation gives CASGALGIAYEQYF.

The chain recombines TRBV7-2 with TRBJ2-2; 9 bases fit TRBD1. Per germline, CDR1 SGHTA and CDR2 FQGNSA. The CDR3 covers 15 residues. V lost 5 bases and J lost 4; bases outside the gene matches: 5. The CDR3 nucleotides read TGTGCCAGCAGCCTCCGACAGGGGGGCACCGGGGAGCTGTTTTTT. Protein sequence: CASSLRQGGTGELFF.

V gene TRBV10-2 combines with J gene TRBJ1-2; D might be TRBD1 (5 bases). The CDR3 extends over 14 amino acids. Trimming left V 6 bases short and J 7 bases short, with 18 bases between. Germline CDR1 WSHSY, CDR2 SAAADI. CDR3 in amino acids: CASRASGGTVGYTF. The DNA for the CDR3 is TGCGCCAGCAGGGCCTCGGGGGGGACGGTTGGCTACACCTTC.

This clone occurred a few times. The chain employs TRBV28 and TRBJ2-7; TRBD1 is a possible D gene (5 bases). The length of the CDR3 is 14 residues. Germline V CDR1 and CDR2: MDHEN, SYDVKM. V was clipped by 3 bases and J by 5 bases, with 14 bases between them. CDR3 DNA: TGTGCCAGCAGTTTCTCGAATAGGGGCAACGAGCAGTACTTC. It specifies CASSFSNRGNEQYF.

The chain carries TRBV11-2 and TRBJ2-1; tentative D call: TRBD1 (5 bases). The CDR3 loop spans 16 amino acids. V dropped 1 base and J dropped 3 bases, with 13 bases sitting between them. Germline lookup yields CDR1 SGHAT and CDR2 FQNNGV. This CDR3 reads CASSLGRTTIYNEQFF. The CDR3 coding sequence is TGTGCCAGCAGCTTAGGACGGACAACCATCTACAATGAGCAGTTCTTC.

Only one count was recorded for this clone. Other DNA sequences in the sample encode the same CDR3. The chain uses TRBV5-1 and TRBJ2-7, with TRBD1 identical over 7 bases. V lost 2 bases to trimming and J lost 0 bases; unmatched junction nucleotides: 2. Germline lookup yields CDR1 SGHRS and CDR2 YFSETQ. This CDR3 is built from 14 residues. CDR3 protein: CASSLRQGSYEQYF. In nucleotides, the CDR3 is TGCGCCAGCAGCTTAAGACAGGGCTCCTACGAGCAGTACTTC. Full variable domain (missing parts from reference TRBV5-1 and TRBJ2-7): KAGVTQTPRYLIKTRGQQVTLSCSPISGHRSVSWYQQTPGQGLQFLFEYFSETQRNKGNFPGRFSGRQFSNSRSEMNVSTLELGDSALYLCASSLRQGSYEQYFGPGTRLTVT.

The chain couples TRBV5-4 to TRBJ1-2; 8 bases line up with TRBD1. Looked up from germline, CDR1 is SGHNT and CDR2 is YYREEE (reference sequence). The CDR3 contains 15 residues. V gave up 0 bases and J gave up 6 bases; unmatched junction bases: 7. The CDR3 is CASSLEGGRGHGYTF. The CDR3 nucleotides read TGTGCCAGCAGCTTGGAAGGGGGCAGGGGGCATGGCTACACCTTC.

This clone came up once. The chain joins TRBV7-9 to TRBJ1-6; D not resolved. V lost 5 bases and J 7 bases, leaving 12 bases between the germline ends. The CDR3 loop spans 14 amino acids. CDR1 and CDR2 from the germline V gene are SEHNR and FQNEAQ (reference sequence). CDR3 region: CASSDRVGNSPLHF. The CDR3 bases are TGTGCCAGCAGCGATCGAGTGGGCAATTCACCCCTCCACTTT.

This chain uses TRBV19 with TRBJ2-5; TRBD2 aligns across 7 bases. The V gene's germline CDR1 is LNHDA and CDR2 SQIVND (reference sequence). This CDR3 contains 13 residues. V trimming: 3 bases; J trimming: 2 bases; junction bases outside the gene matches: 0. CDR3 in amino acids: CASSIGGQETQYF. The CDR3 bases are TGTGCCAGTAGTATCGGGGGGCAAGAGACCCAGTACTTC.

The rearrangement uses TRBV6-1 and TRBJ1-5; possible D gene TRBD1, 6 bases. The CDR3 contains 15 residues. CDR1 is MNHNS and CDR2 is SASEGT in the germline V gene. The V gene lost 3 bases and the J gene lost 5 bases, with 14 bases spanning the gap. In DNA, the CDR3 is TGTGCCAGCAGTGAGGGCAGGGGTGGCCATCAGCCCCAGCATTTT. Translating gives CASSEGRGGHQPQHF.

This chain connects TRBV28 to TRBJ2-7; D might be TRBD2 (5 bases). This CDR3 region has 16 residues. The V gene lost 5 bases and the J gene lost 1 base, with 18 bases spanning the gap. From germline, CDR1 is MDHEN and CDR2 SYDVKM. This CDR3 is CASSAPEGRLSYEQYF. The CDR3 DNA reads TGTGCCAGCAGTGCCCCAGAGGGTCGGCTTTCCTACGAGCAGTACTTC. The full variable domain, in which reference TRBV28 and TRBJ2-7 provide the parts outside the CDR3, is DVKVTQSSRYLVKRTGEKVFLECVQDMDHENMFWYRQDPGLGLRLIYFSYDVKMKEKGDIPEGYSVSREKKERFSLILESASTNQTSMYLCASSAPEGRLSYEQYFGPGTRLTVT.

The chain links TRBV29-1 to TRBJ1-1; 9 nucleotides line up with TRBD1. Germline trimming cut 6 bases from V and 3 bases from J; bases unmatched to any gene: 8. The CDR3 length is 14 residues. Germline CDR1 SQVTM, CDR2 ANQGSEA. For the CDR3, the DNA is TGCAGCGTGCAACAGGGGGCTTGGGACACTGAAGCTTTCTTT. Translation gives CSVQQGAWDTEAFF.